Following are 20 T cell receptor beta chains from one sample sequenced in a study of T cells in localized non-small cell lung cancer. Data came from immunoSEQ multiplex PCR; TCRdb stores just in-frame clones and leaves some out. The sample holds 60,000 to 75,000 clones; roughly 81% are singletons and the top ten take about 13%. Sequenced here: peripheral blood, sampled before any cancer treatment. These receptor sequences come from a female donor aged 60 or older with stage I lung adenocarcinoma.

V gene TRBV9 combines with J gene TRBJ1-5; 7 bases align to TRBD1. The CDR3 runs to 14 residues. CDR1 is SGDLS and CDR2 is YYNGEE in the germline V gene. V lost 2 bases to trimming and J lost 5 bases; unmatched junction nucleotides: 4. The CDR3 protein is CASSVGQGDQPQHF. CDR3 bases: TGTGCCAGCAGCGTCGGGCAGGGGGATCAGCCCCAGCATTTT.

The J gene is TRBJ1-2, the V gene TRBV11-2, with D maybe TRBD1 (5 bases). V gave up 5 bases and J gave up 8 bases, with 21 bases separating them. The germline V gene encodes CDR1 SGHAT and CDR2 FQNNGV. The length of the CDR3 is 15 residues. This chain's CDR3 is CASSTLDRPEGGYTF. In nucleotides, the CDR3 is TGTGCCAGCAGCACATTAGACAGACCTGAAGGAGGCTACACCTTC.

This chain joins TRBV29-1 and TRBJ2-1; 7 nucleotides line up with TRBD2. Germline CDR1 and CDR2: SQVTM and ANQGSEA. This CDR3 comprises 16 residues. V lost 2 bases, J lost 6 bases, and 13 bases stayed unmatched. CDR3 region: CSVETFLAEWGNEQFF. Here the CDR3 DNA reads TGCAGCGTTGAAACCTTCCTAGCGGAGTGGGGCAATGAGCAGTTCTTC.

The CDR3 bases are TGTGCCAGCAGCCAAGGGCTAGGGGGAAGGGATGAGCAGTTCTTC. This encodes CASSQGLGGRDEQFF. The chain combines TRBV7-9 with TRBJ2-1, with D perhaps TRBD1 (6 bases). CDR1 and CDR2 from the germline V gene are SEHNR and FQNEAQ (reference sequence). V lost 5 bases and J 8 bases, leaving 19 bases between the germline ends. The CDR3 totals 15 residues. Full variable domain (remainder filled in from reference TRBV7-9 and TRBJ2-1): DTGVSQNPRHKITKRGQNVTFRCDPISEHNRLYWYRQTLGQGPEFLTYFQNEAQLEKSRLLSDRFSAERPKGSFSTLEIQRTEQGDSAMYLCASSQGLGGRDEQFFGPGTRLTVL.

The V and J genes are TRBV28 and TRBJ1-3; D is undetermined. The CDR3 length is 11 residues. V was pared by 4 bases and J by 9 bases, with 7 bases between. CDR1 MDHEN and CDR2 SYDVKM come from the germline V gene. CDR3 nucleotides: TGTGCCAGCAGTTCGGAGACCACCATATATTTT. This sequence encodes CASSSETTIYF. Full variable domain (rest looked up from reference TRBV28 and TRBJ1-3): DVKVTQSSRYLVKRTGEKVFLECVQDMDHENMFWYRQDPGLGLRLIYFSYDVKMKEKGDIPEGYSVSREKKERFSLILESASTNQTSMYLCASSSETTIYFGEGSWLTVV.

This clone was recorded only once. The chain joins TRBV9 to TRBJ1-1, with TRBD1 matching over 7 bases. This CDR3 is 15 amino acids long. With 3 bases clipped from V and 7 bases from J, the junction kept 12 bases outside the gene matches. Germline CDR1 and CDR2: SGDLS and YYNGEE. The CDR3 DNA reads TGTGCCAGCAGCGGAGTAACAGGGGTACTAAATGAAGCTTTCTTT. It codes for CASSGVTGVLNEAFF.

This clone was seen more than once but under ten times. The chain employs TRBV5-4 and TRBJ1-1; 7 nucleotides agree with TRBD1. J gave up 2 bases and V 4 bases, and 5 bases lay outside the gene matches. The CDR3 consists of 14 residues. Germline CDR1 is SGHNT and CDR2 is YYREEE (reference sequence). In nucleotides, the CDR3 is TGTGCCAGCAGCCCGACAGGGTATAACACTGAAGCTTTCTTT. Translation: CASSPTGYNTEAFF.

In this sample, this clone turned up a few times. V usage is TRBV27 and J usage is TRBJ2-1; possible D gene TRBD2, 6 bases. CDR1 is MNHEY and CDR2 is SMNVEV in the germline V gene (reference sequence). There are 15 residues in the CDR3. V was cut by 0 bases and J by 10 bases, with 16 bases left in between. CDR3 in amino acids: CASSLSRASRGEQFF. The CDR3 nucleotides read TGTGCCAGCAGTTTATCGAGGGCTAGCCGGGGGGAGCAGTTCTTC.

In its sample, this clone was seen a few times. V gene TRBV27 combines with J gene TRBJ1-1; D not resolved. The CDR3 covers 12 residues. The V end lost 8 bases, the J end lost 2 bases, and 9 bases lay between the germline ends. CDR1 and CDR2 (germline): MNHEY, SMNVEV (reference sequence). The CDR3 here is CASGEGNTEAFF. CDR3 DNA: TGTGCCAGCGGCGAGGGTAACACTGAAGCTTTCTTT.

The V call is TRBV27, the J call TRBJ2-2; TRBD1 or TRBD2 may be the D gene (5 bases each). With 6 bases removed from V and 6 bases from J, the gap between germline ends came to 17 bases. The germline CDR1 and CDR2 sequences are MNHEY and SMNVEV (reference sequence). This CDR3 region has 15 residues. The CDR3 nucleotides read TGTGCCAGCAGACGGAGCCGAGGGGCGGCCGGGGAGCTGTTTTTT. This gives the protein CASRRSRGAAGELFF.

The chain employs TRBV2 and TRBJ2-3; 12 bases agree with TRBD2. Looked up from germline, CDR1 is SNHLY and CDR2 is FYNNEI. The V and J ends lost 2 bases and 0 bases, in that order; junction bases with no gene match: 12. This CDR3 has 20 amino acids. DNA for the CDR3: TGTGCCAGCAGTGAATCACTAGCGGGGGGTCATCCGTCTAGCACAGATACGCAGTATTTT. It yields the protein CASSESLAGGHPSSTDTQYF.

This clone has a handful of counts. The V call is TRBV7-2, the J call TRBJ2-3; D is undetermined. Trimming took 3 bases from V and 6 from J, leaving 7 bases between them. CDR1 SGHTA and CDR2 FQGNSA come from the germline V gene. The CDR3 is made up of 12 amino acids. CDR3 protein: CASSLFADTQYF. In nucleotides, the CDR3 is TGTGCCAGCAGCTTGTTTGCCGATACGCAGTATTTT. The full variable domain, completed using reference TRBV7-2 and TRBJ2-3, is GAGVSQSPSNKVTEKGKDVELRCDPISGHTALYWYRQSLGQGLEFLIYFQGNSAPDKSGLPSDRFSAERTGGSVSTLTIQRTQQEDSAVYLCASSLFADTQYFGPGTRLTVL.

V is TRBV4-1 and J is TRBJ2-3, with 7 nucleotides matching TRBD1. The CDR3 is 17 residues long. CDR1 is MGHRA and CDR2 is YSYEKL in the germline V gene. The J segment lost 6 bases and the V segment lost 3 bases, leaving 15 bases of the junction unmatched. The DNA of the CDR3 is TGCGCCAGCAGCCAGGCCCCAGAGGGGGCTCTATGGGATACGCAGTATTTT. This translates into CASSQAPEGALWDTQYF.

The chain uses TRBV29-1 and TRBJ2-3, with 10 bases fitting TRBD1. CDR3 size: 14 residues. The V gene end was trimmed by 7 bases and the J gene end by 4 bases; junction bases not matched to a gene: 8. Germline V gene lookup returns CDR1 SQVTM and CDR2 ANQGSEA. CDR3 nucleotides: TGCAGCGCCGCGGGACAGGGGCCATCAGATACGCAGTATTTT. Protein: CSAAGQGPSDTQYF.

The chain couples TRBV9 to TRBJ2-3, with 8 bases identical to TRBD1. V dropped 0 bases and J dropped 2; count of bases not matched to a gene: 5. CDR3 length: 16 amino acids. Per the germline V gene, CDR1 is SGDLS and CDR2 is YYNGEE. The CDR3: CASSVGPDRVTDTQYF. CDR3 nucleotide sequence: TGTGCCAGCAGCGTAGGCCCGGACAGGGTCACAGATACGCAGTATTTT. Supplemented by reference TRBV9 and TRBJ2-3, the full variable domain reads DSGVTQTPKHLITATGQRVTLRCSPRSGDLSVYWYQQSLDQGLQFLIQYYNGEERAKGNILERFSAQQFPDLHSELNLSSLELGDSALYFCASSVGPDRVTDTQYFGPGTRLTVL.

The J gene is TRBJ1-2, the V gene TRBV18, with TRBD1 identical over 9 bases. Germline V gives CDR1 KGHSH, CDR2 LQKENI. The CDR3 covers 16 residues. The V segment lost 3 bases and the J segment 4 bases; nucleotides outside the gene matches: 9. The CDR3 DNA reads TGTGCCAGCTCACCTCGACTGGACAGGGGATTCTATGGCTACACCTTC. It specifies CASSPRLDRGFYGYTF.

This chain uses TRBV5-6 with TRBJ1-3, with D possibly being TRBD1 (6 bases). Trimming stripped 3 bases from V and 2 bases from J, with 9 bases between. The CDR3 is 14 amino acids. Germline CDR1 is SGHDT and CDR2 is YYEEEE. The DNA of the CDR3 is TGTGCCAGCAGCTCAACAGGGACTGGAAACACCATATATTTT. Translated: CASSSTGTGNTIYF.

This chain joins TRBV6-5 and TRBJ1-2, with D possibly matching TRBD1 (5 bases). This CDR3 has 14 amino acids. Per germline, CDR1 MNHEY and CDR2 SVGAGI. The germline V and J ends were trimmed by 3 bases and 1 base, with 9 bases remaining between them. CDR3 in DNA: TGTGCCAGCAGTTATAAGACAGTTAACTATGGCTACACCTTC. It specifies CASSYKTVNYGYTF.

The chain combines TRBV6-5 with TRBJ1-5, with D maybe TRBD1 (6 bases). CDR3 length: 14 amino acids. V was cut by 9 bases and J by 6 bases, with 18 bases left in between. Germline loops: CDR1 MNHEY, CDR2 SVGAGI. For the CDR3, the DNA is TGTGCCAGTCAGCCACAGGGAGGACCTCAGCCCCAGCATTTT. Encoded protein: CASQPQGGPQPQHF.

The chain has TRBV7-3 and TRBJ2-7, with D possibly being TRBD2 (6 bases). V lost 1 base and J 2 bases, leaving 12 bases between the germline ends. From germline, CDR1 is SGHTA and CDR2 FQGTGA. This CDR3 spans 15 amino acids. The CDR3 reads CASSLRQGGPYEQYF. The DNA for the CDR3 is TGTGCCAGCAGCTTAAGGCAGGGAGGTCCCTACGAGCAGTACTTC.